These 30 T cell receptor beta chains came from one sample sequenced in a study of blood T cell repertoires in COVID-19. Here immunoSEQ multiplex PCR was the method, and the copy in TCRdb shows in-frame clones only, minus some. The table lists approximately 220,000 clones, about 87% of them singletons. Specimen: PBMCs or T cells enriched from blood (not recorded which). The receptors were sampled from a woman aged 25 to 39 who had recovered from COVID-19.

The chain combines TRBV11-2 with TRBJ1-5, with D unresolved. The CDR3 runs 15 residues. Looked up from germline, CDR1 is SGHAT and CDR2 is FQNNGV. Trimming removed 2 bases from V and 0 bases from J, with 8 bases in between. The CDR3 DNA is TGTGCCAGCAGCTTAACGGTGAATAGCAATCAGCCCCAGCATTTT. Protein: CASSLTVNSNQPQHF. The full variable domain, completed using reference TRBV11-2 and TRBJ1-5, is EAGVAQSPRYKIIEKRQSVAFWCNPISGHATLYWYQQILGQGPKLLIQFQNNGVVDDSQLPKDRFSAERLKGVDSTLKIQPAKLEDSAVYLCASSLTVNSNQPQHFGDGTRLSIL.

This clone was recorded a few times. J is TRBJ1-2 and V is TRBV3-1 (or the pseudogene TRBV3-2); D uncertain. Looked up from germline, CDR1 is LGHDT and CDR2 is YNNKEL (reference sequence). This CDR3 spans 13 amino acids. V lost 4 bases and J lost 8, with 14 bases in between. The CDR3 DNA reads as TGTGCCAGCAGCCCCCAGGCCTCGGTCGGCTACACCTTC. Translated, it gives CASSPQASVGYTF.

The chain is built from TRBV14 and TRBJ2-2, with 7 bases lining up with TRBD2. J gave up 2 bases and V 4 bases, and 7 bases lay outside the gene matches. The germline V gene has CDR1 SGHDN and CDR2 FVKESK. The CDR3 has 16 residues. The CDR3 loop is CASSLRTSKNTGELFF. Here the CDR3 DNA reads TGTGCCAGCAGCCTCCGGACTAGTAAAAACACCGGGGAGCTGTTTTTT.

J is TRBJ1-6 and V is TRBV15, with TRBD1 identical over 8 bases. This CDR3 is 17 amino acids long. Germline CDR1 is LNHNV and CDR2 is YYDKDF (reference sequence). Unmatched junction bases numbered 2, after V lost 1 base and J lost 0 bases. The CDR3 spells CATSRVRGLSYNSPLHF. The CDR3 nucleotides are TGTGCCACCAGCAGAGTCAGGGGGCTCTCCTATAATTCACCCCTCCACTTT.

The chain combines TRBV3-1 (or the pseudogene TRBV3-2) with TRBJ2-7, with 9 positions matching TRBD1. Trimming cost V 1 base and J 4 bases; bases outside gene matches: 20. Germline CDR1 reads LGHDT; CDR2 reads YNNKEL (reference sequence). The CDR3 spans 20 residues. CDR3 DNA sequence: TGTGCCAGCAGCCAAGCCCTTTACTTTACCGGGACAGGGAATATATACGAGCAGTACTTC. This codes for CASSQALYFTGTGNIYEQYF.

The rearrangement links TRBV5-5 to TRBJ2-7; D remains unclear. V gave up 4 bases and J gave up 5 bases, with 10 bases separating them. Germline values: CDR1 SGHKS, CDR2 YYEKEE (reference sequence). CDR3 length: 12 amino acids. The CDR3 sequence is CASSPVVDEQYF. The CDR3 nucleotides read TGTGCCAGCAGCCCGGTAGTTGACGAGCAGTACTTC.

The chain uses TRBV2 and TRBJ2-7, with D unclear. CDR3 size: 12 residues. V lost 2 bases to trimming and J lost 2 bases, with 4 bases between them. CDR1 and CDR2 (germline): SNHLY, FYNNEI. In DNA form, the CDR3 reads TGTGCCAGCAGTGAATCAGCCTACGAGCAGTACTTC. Translated, it gives CASSESAYEQYF.

V gene TRBV10-3 combines with J gene TRBJ1-1; D not resolved. Between the trimmed V and J ends, which lost 5 bases and 3 bases, there was a span of 16 bases. Germline assignment: CDR1 ENHRY and CDR2 SYGVKD. The CDR3 is made up of 15 amino acids. The CDR3 reads CAISIQGAADTEAFF. The CDR3 DNA sequence: TGTGCCATCAGTATCCAAGGCGCAGCGGACACTGAAGCTTTCTTT.

The chain uses TRBV23-1 and TRBJ1-6; D perhaps matches TRBD1 (5 bases). TRBV23-1 is an open reading frame, and its role is uncertain. The CDR3 sequence is 15 residues long. The V and J ends lost 7 bases and 7 bases respectively, with 17 bases between them. For the CDR3, the DNA is TGCGCCAGCAACCCTGGGGGGAGGTGGAATTCACCCCTCCACTTT. It yields the protein CASNPGGRWNSPLHF.

This chain links TRBV5-1 with TRBJ2-7; maybe TRBD1 (6 bases). Germline V gene data show CDR1 as SGHRS and CDR2 as YFSETQ. This CDR3 is built from 17 residues. The germline V and J ends were trimmed by 4 bases and 9 bases, with 29 bases remaining between them. As DNA, the CDR3 is TGCGCCAGCAGCAAGGACAGCCCCGCGTGGTTTGATTATGCGCAGTACTTC. It is translated as CASSKDSPAWFDYAQYF.

The chain is built from TRBV7-2 and TRBJ2-5, with 9 positions matching TRBD2. V dropped 1 base and J dropped 2; count of bases not matched to a gene: 8. The CDR3 consists of 17 residues. The germline gives CDR1 SGHTA, CDR2 FQGNSA. CDR3 sequence (DNA): TGTGCCAGCAGCTTAGACGCCGCTAGCGGGGTACAAGAGACCCAGTACTTC. Encoded protein: CASSLDAASGVQETQYF.

V usage is TRBV6-5 and J usage is TRBJ1-4; D is undetermined. The CDR3 has 15 residues. CDR1 MNHEY and CDR2 SVGAGI come from the germline V gene. Trimming pared 7 bases from V and 4 bases from J, leaving 16 bases between. DNA of the CDR3: TGTGCCAGCACCTCTCTGCGGAGACTTAATGAAAAACTGTTTTTT. Translating gives CASTSLRRLNEKLFF.

The CDR3 protein is CAISFGGAQETQYF. CDR3 sequence (DNA): TGTGCCATCAGCTTCGGAGGGGCTCAAGAGACCCAGTACTTC. This sequence joins TRBV10-3 and TRBJ2-5; TRBD2 is a possible D gene (6 bases). V was shortened by 6 bases and J by 2 bases, with 13 bases between the two germline ends. The length of the CDR3 is 14 residues. CDR1 and CDR2 from the germline V gene are ENHRY and SYGVKD.

CDR3 in amino acids: CATSRDRGSGNQPQHF. CDR3 bases: TGTGCCACCAGCAGAGACAGGGGTAGTGGCAATCAGCCCCAGCATTTT. This rearrangement joins TRBV15 to TRBJ1-5; D may be TRBD1 (6 bases). The V end lost 0 bases, the J end lost 2 bases, and 11 bases lay between the germline ends. Germline loops: CDR1 LNHNV, CDR2 YYDKDF (reference sequence). The CDR3 loop spans 16 amino acids.

The rearrangement uses TRBV9 and TRBJ2-5, with 10 nucleotides matching TRBD2. V shed 2 bases and J 7 bases; nucleotides not matched to a gene: 8. The CDR3 spans 15 residues. CDR1 is SGDLS, CDR2 YYNGEE, per germline. In DNA, the CDR3 is TGTGCCAGCAGCGTCCGGAGCGGGGGGGGAACGACCCAGTACTTC. The encoded protein is CASSVRSGGGTTQYF.

The genes are TRBV4-1 and TRBJ1-5, with a tentative D call TRBD1 (5 bases). The germline gives CDR1 MGHRA, CDR2 YSYEKL. This CDR3 has 19 residues. Deletions cut 3 bases from V and 1 base from J, with 22 bases between. The CDR3 is CASSHRRGREVGSNQPQHF. As DNA, the CDR3 is TGCGCCAGCAGCCATCGGAGGGGCAGGGAAGTAGGCAGCAATCAGCCCCAGCATTTT.

The gene calls are TRBV6-6 and TRBJ2-7; possibly TRBD1 for D (5 bases). This CDR3 spans 12 amino acids. Germline values: CDR1 MNHNY, CDR2 SVGAGI (reference sequence). The V and J ends lost 6 bases and 3 bases respectively, with 9 bases between them. CDR3 coding DNA: TGTGCCAGCAGCCCGACAGTCTACGAGCAGTACTTC. It yields the protein CASSPTVYEQYF.

The V call is TRBV19, the J call TRBJ1-2, with D perhaps matching TRBD1 (6 bases). The CDR3 runs to 14 residues. Trimming shortened V by 7 bases and J by 4 bases, and 16 bases separated the two germline ends. CDR1 is LNHDA, CDR2 SQIVND, per germline (reference sequence). The CDR3 reads CASTIGDRSYGYTF. The CDR3 DNA reads as TGTGCCAGTACCATCGGTGACAGGTCCTATGGCTACACCTTC. Using reference TRBV19 and TRBJ1-2 for the parts outside the CDR3, the full variable domain is DGGITQSPKYLFRKEGQNVTLSCEQNLNHDAMYWYRQDPGQGLRLIYYSQIVNDFQKGDIAEGYSVSREKKESFPLTVTSAQKNPTAFYLCASTIGDRSYGYTFGSGTRLTVV.

This clone occurred once. The CDR3 region has the DNA TGTGCCAGCAGCCACACGGGGACAGGGGGCGGCTACACCTTC. Its translation is CASSHTGTGGGYTF. The rearrangement joins TRBV3-1 (or the pseudogene TRBV3-2) to TRBJ1-2; 12 bases line up with TRBD1. CDR3 size: 14 residues. Germline lookup yields CDR1 LGHDT and CDR2 YNNKEL (reference sequence). The V and J ends lost 3 bases and 8 bases, in that order; junction bases with no gene match: 4.

This chain uses TRBV2 with TRBJ2-1; a possible D gene is TRBD1 (6 bases). The V gene lost 6 bases and the J gene lost 5 bases, with 17 bases spanning the gap. The CDR3 loop spans 15 amino acids. From germline, CDR1 is SNHLY and CDR2 FYNNEI. The CDR3 is CASSRTTGIHNEQFF. The CDR3 DNA is TGTGCCAGCAGCCGTACTACAGGGATTCACAATGAGCAGTTCTTC.

The chain joins TRBV19 to TRBJ2-5; 7 nucleotides align to TRBD1. The V gene's germline CDR1 is LNHDA and CDR2 SQIVND (reference sequence). The CDR3 has 15 residues. With 1 base clipped from V and 2 bases from J, the junction kept 4 bases outside the gene matches. CDR3 sequence (DNA): TGTGCCAGTAGTATAGTGGGGGACAGTCAAGAGACCCAGTACTTC. It codes for CASSIVGDSQETQYF.

The chain joins TRBV27 to TRBJ1-1; 11 nucleotides align to TRBD1. The ends lost 3 bases at V and 4 bases at J; junction bases unmatched: 13. Per germline, CDR1 MNHEY and CDR2 SMNVEV (reference sequence). This CDR3 comprises 18 residues. The CDR3 loop reads CASSLNGQGALGGTEAFF. In DNA form, the CDR3 reads TGTGCCAGCAGTTTGAATGGACAGGGGGCGCTTGGAGGCACTGAAGCTTTCTTT.

The chain couples TRBV7-9 to TRBJ1-1; D is ambiguous. The germline gives CDR1 SEHNR, CDR2 FQNEAQ (reference sequence). The CDR3 spans 15 residues. The V and J ends lost 2 bases and 1 base respectively, with 11 bases between them. CDR3: CASSLYSGKNTEAFF. The CDR3 region has the DNA TGTGCCAGCAGCTTATACTCCGGGAAGAACACTGAAGCTTTCTTT.

This chain links TRBV25-1 with TRBJ1-2; maybe TRBD1 (5 bases). Trimming took off 4 bases at V and 11 bases at J, with 14 bases between the two ends. This CDR3 spans 12 amino acids. Germline V gives CDR1 MGHDK, CDR2 SYGVNS. DNA of the CDR3: TGTGCCAGCAGTGGTACGATAGGGGTTTACACCTTC. This encodes CASSGTIGVYTF.

The chain carries TRBV2 and TRBJ1-5; TRBD1 might be the D (5 bases). CDR1 is SNHLY, CDR2 FYNNEI, per germline. The V end lost 2 bases, the J end lost 7 bases, and 15 bases lay between the germline ends. The CDR3 has 15 residues. CDR3 nucleotide sequence: TGTGCCAGCAGTGAAAGGGGCCAGGTTGGGCAGCCCCAGCATTTT. It specifies CASSERGQVGQPQHF.

The chain recombines TRBV19 with TRBJ1-1, with 7 bases matching TRBD1. Germline CDR1 LNHDA, CDR2 SQIVND (reference sequence). The CDR3 length is 13 residues. Trimming removed 5 bases from V and 6 bases from J; junction bases left unmatched: 6. CDR3 region: CASSLNRGAEAFF. CDR3 nucleotides: TGTGCCAGTAGTTTGAACAGGGGAGCTGAAGCTTTCTTT. Filled out from reference TRBV19 and TRBJ1-1, the complete variable domain reads DGGITQSPKYLFRKEGQNVTLSCEQNLNHDAMYWYRQDPGQGLRLIYYSQIVNDFQKGDIAEGYSVSREKKESFPLTVTSAQKNPTAFYLCASSLNRGAEAFFGQGTRLTVV.

J is TRBJ1-3 and V is TRBV2; 8 positions agree with TRBD1. The V segment lost 5 bases and the J segment 1 base; nucleotides outside the gene matches: 7. Germline values: CDR1 SNHLY, CDR2 FYNNEI. This CDR3 is 16 amino acids long. CDR3 amino acids: CASSLLTGASGNTIYF. The CDR3 nucleotides are TGTGCCAGCAGTCTTCTGACAGGGGCTTCTGGAAACACCATATATTTT.

Worth noting for this clone: Other DNA sequences in this specimen translate into the identical CDR3. The chain combines TRBV12-3 or TRBV12-4 with TRBJ2-3; D unresolved. The CDR3 extends over 12 amino acids. Trimming cost V 4 bases and J 6 bases, with 8 bases left between them. This chain's CDR3 is CASSSSTDTQYF. The CDR3 DNA reads as TGTGCCAGCAGTTCCTCTACGGATACGCAGTATTTT.

This chain uses TRBV27 with TRBJ1-2; D gene unclear. CDR3 length: 14 amino acids. The germline V gene has CDR1 MNHEY and CDR2 SMNVEV (reference sequence). V was trimmed by 5 bases and J by 0 bases, leaving 10 bases between them. The CDR3 sequence is CASSDLGANYGYTF. The CDR3 DNA is TGTGCCAGCAGTGACCTCGGGGCTAACTATGGCTACACCTTC.

This clone appeared a few times. The V and J genes are TRBV20-1 and TRBJ2-7, with unresolved D. Germline-derived CDR1 and CDR2 are DFQATT and SNEGSKA (reference sequence). Trimming pared 3 bases from V and 5 bases from J, leaving 8 bases between. The CDR3 sequence is 11 residues long. The CDR3, as DNA: TGCAGTGCTAGTTCCACAAACGAGCAGTACTTC. Amino acid sequence: CSASSTNEQYF.